This is a list of T cell receptor beta chains from one sample in a study of shared clonotypes between healthy human individuals. Clones were sequenced by immunoSEQ multiplex PCR, and TCRdb holds only the in-frame ones, with some missing. The profile shows hundreds of thousands of clones, 72% of them singletons. The sequenced material came from memory CD4+ T cells sorted from blood. These receptors were taken from a woman under 40 in good health. Each CDR3 is given without its conserved first and last residue. Size tells how often a clone was seen (once, few, many) or the class of an expanded clone, and some rows leave it out.

TRBV27	.	ASSLREHQSYEQF
TRBV27	many	ASRPQGATTYEQY
TRBV5-1	once	ASSPVDRSYNEQF
TRBV7-6	.	ASSSRNNRQVHSGNTIY
TRBV14	.	ASSHLGQGIYEQY
TRBV6-1	few	ASSNPGTGVRY
TRBV11-2	.	ASSSPWLRDRNTEAF
TRBV4-1	.	ASSLQGYNEKLF
TRBV11-2	.	ASSRSGSMGNEQF
TRBV9	many	ASSVAGTGGQNEQF
TRBV10-2	many	ASSEQGLFGEGAF
TRBV14	once	ASSQDPLPFAGGHDTQY
TRBV5-1	few	ANMRWGGHNQPQH
TRBV18	.	ASSPMSQREWNEQF
TRBV9	.	ASSESVGYEQY
TRBV4-2	.	ASSQDSNRANFLSYGYT
TRBV11-2	.	ASTPSGRPLEQY
TRBV11-2	once	ASSPVRRTSGRRGEQY
TRBV19	.	ASSIHLETNEKLF